This TCR beta chain comes out of a study of blood T cells in healthy people across ages. Study observations and caveats: Long-lived donors had more naive CD4+ cells and higher diversity than aged donors.

Primers used in a second PCR of about 7 to 12 cycles were a sample-barcoded 5' primer and a J-beta primer mix. Each cDNA molecule carried a tag from a template-switch adaptor that contained 12 random nucleotides. TCRdb re-called the 5' RACE reads through MiXCR, storing one row per CDR3 protein. The table records over a million distinct CDR3 sequences, about 23% of them present only once. There are a few counts of this clonotype. The target antigen is unknown. Per the germline V gene, CDR1 is DFQATT and CDR2 is SNEGSKA (reference sequence). CDR3 length: 15 amino acids. The V and J ends lost 0 bases and 0 bases respectively, with 11 bases between them. These data were likewise used in another study, on T cells of mothers and their children. That work states: Nine systemically healthy Caucasian donors: three mothers, six children. Mother-child pairs who were related displayed a slightly higher overlap than unrelated pairs, a difference that was non-significant.

The receptor was isolated from a girl aged 2-15 years in good health. The sample consisted of blood. The chain joins TRBV20-1 to TRBJ2-5; the D gene is possibly TRBD2 (6 bases). In DNA form, the CDR3 reads TGCAGTGCTAGAGACGTTCAGCGGGACCAAGAGACCCAGTACTTC. Amino acid sequence: CSARDVQRDQETQYF.